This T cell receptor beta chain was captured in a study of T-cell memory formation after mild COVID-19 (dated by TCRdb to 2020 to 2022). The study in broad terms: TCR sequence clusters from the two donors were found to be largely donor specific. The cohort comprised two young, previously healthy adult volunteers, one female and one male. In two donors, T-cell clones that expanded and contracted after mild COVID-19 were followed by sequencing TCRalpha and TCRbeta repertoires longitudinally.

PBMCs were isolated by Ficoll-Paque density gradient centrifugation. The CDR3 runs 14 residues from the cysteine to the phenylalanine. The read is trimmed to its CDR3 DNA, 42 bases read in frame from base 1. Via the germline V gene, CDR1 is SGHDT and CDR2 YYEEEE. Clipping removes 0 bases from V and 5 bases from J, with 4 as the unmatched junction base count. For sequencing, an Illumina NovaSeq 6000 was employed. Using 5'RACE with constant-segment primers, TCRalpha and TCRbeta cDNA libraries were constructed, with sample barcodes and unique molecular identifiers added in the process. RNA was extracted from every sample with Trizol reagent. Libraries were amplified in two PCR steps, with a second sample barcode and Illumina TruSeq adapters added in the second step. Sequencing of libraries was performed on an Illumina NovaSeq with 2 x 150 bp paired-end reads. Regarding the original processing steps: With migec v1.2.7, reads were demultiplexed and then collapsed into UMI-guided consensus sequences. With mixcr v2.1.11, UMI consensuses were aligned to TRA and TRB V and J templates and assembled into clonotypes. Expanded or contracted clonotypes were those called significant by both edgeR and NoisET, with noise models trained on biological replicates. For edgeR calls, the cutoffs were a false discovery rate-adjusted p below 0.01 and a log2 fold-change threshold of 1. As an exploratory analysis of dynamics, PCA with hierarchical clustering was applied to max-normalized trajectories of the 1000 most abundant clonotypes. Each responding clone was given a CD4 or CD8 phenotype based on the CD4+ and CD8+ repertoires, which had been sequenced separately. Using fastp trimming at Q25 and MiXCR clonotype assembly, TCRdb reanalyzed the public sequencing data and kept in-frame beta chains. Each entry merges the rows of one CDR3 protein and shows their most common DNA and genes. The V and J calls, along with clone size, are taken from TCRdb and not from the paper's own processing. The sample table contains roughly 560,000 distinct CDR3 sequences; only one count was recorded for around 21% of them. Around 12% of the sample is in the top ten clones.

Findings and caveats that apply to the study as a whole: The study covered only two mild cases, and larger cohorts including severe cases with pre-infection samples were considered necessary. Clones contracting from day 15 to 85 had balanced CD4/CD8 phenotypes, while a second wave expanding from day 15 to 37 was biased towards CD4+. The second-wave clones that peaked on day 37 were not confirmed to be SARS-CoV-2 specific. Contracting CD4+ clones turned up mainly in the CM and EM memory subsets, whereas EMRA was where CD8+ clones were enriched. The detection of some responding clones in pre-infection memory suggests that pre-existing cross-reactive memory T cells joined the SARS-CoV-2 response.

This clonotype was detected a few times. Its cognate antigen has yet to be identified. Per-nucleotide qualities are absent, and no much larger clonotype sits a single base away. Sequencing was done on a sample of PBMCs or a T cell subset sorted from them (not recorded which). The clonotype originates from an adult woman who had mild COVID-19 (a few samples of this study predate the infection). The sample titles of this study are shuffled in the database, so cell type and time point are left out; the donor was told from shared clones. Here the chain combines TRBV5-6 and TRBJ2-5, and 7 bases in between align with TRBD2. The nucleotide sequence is TGTGCCAGCAGCTTGGTCTGGGGAGGGGAGACCCAGTACTTC. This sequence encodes CASSLVWGGETQYF.